This T cell receptor (beta chain) was captured by sequencing in a study of post-analysis software for immune sequencing data. Study context: Included among the disease courses, which were recorded for the cohort, were relapsing-remitting, secondary progressive and progressive-relapsing multiple sclerosis. Points from the study as a whole: Significantly decreased normalized Chao1 diversity was recorded for multiple sclerosis patients relative to controls. Samples sharing a preparation batch grouped tightly together when assessed by F measure. In patients, about five TRBV segments were more frequent than in controls, with TRBV5-6, TRBV5-1 and TRBV20-1 among them.

Each TCR beta cDNA library carried unique molecular identifiers. Around 450,000 cDNA molecules were recovered from an input of 1 to 10 million T cells. From the PCR reads, TCRdb called clonotypes with MiXCR, one entry per CDR3 protein. The table records roughly 200,000 distinct CDR3 sequences, 29% of them present only once. A remark on this clonotype: What it binds is not known.

Germline CDR1 PRHDT, CDR2 FYEKMQ (reference sequence). The V end lost 1 base, the J end lost 5 bases, and 15 bases lay between the germline ends. This CDR3 comprises 15 residues. Sequences were obtained from blood. This receptor was obtained from a girl aged 2 to 17 with multiple sclerosis. The chain recombines TRBV13 with TRBJ2-7, with D possibly TRBD1 on 5 matching bases. CDR3 sequence: CASSLAGQGWNEQYF. CDR3 nucleotides: TGTGCCAGCAGCTTAGCAGGGCAGGGTTGGAACGAGCAGTACTTC.